The 9 T cell receptor beta chains presented below share a single source sample, sequenced in a study of blood T cell repertoires in COVID-19. Sequencing was performed with immunoSEQ multiplex PCR; in TCRdb, only in-frame clones are kept and a portion is missing. Of about 220,000 clones detected, approximately 83% appear once; the ten largest clones hold about 4.8%. Sequencing was done on a sample of PBMCs or T cells enriched from blood (not recorded which). These receptors were obtained from a woman aged 45-60 years who had been exposed to COVID-19.

The chain carries TRBV14 and TRBJ1-2, with TRBD1 matching 8 bases. This CDR3 is 15 amino acids long. The ends lost 4 bases at V and 2 bases at J; junction bases unmatched: 6. Looked up from germline, CDR1 is SGHDN and CDR2 is FVKESK. The CDR3 coding sequence is TGTGCCAGCAGCCCCCGACAGGGGTGGAACTATGGCTACACCTTC. This encodes CASSPRQGWNYGYTF.

This clone was observed once. The genes are TRBV19 and TRBJ1-3; 9 nucleotides match TRBD1. Losses at the gene ends were 3 bases for V and 4 bases for J; bases not matched to a gene: 4. CDR1 and CDR2 from the germline V gene are LNHDA and SQIVND (reference sequence). CDR3 length equals 15 residues. The CDR3 sequence: CASSIAGQGGNTIYF. The DNA for the CDR3 is TGTGCCAGTAGTATTGCTGGACAGGGGGGAAACACCATATATTTT.

This chain joins TRBV16 and TRBJ1-1; D uncertain. The V and J ends lost 1 base and 3 bases respectively, with 12 bases between them. Germline loops: CDR1 KGHSY, CDR2 FQNENV. CDR3 size: 15 residues. CDR3 in DNA: TGTGCCAGCAGCCAATTAGGCGGAGTAGACACTGAAGCTTTCTTT. Translation gives CASSQLGGVDTEAFF. Looking up the rest from reference TRBV16 and TRBJ1-1 gives the full variable domain: GEEVAQTPKHLVRGEGQKAKLYCAPIKGHSYVFWYQQVLKNEFKFLISFQNENVFDETGMPKERFSAKCLPNSPCSLEIQATKLEDSAVYFCASSQLGGVDTEAFFGQGTRLTVV.

The CDR3 loop is CAQGVTQPQHF. The CDR3 DNA is TGTGCCCAAGGAGTTACCCAGCCCCAGCATTTT. The chain joins TRBV30 to TRBJ1-5, with D uncertain. The germline gives CDR1 GTSNPN, CDR2 SVGIG (reference sequence). The CDR3 has 11 amino acids. Trimming shortened V by 8 bases and J by 7 bases, and 12 bases separated the two germline ends.

The chain links TRBV6-1 to TRBJ1-5; tentative D call: TRBD1 (6 bases). CDR1 and CDR2 from the germline V gene are MNHNS and SASEGT. V was trimmed by 3 bases and J by 7 bases, leaving 22 bases between them. CDR3 size: 17 residues. Here the CDR3 reads CASSEGIGRTEYQPQHF. The CDR3 DNA follows: TGTGCCAGCAGTGAGGGAATCGGACGGACAGAGTACCAGCCCCAGCATTTT.

The V call is TRBV18, the J call TRBJ1-1, with 7 bases matching TRBD1. The CDR3 totals 14 residues. CDR1 and CDR2 (germline): KGHSH, LQKENI. After removal of 3 bases from V and 4 bases from J, the junction contained 5 bases not matched to a gene. CDR3 DNA: TGTGCCAGCTCACCGTCAGGGGGAAGCACTGAAGCTTTCTTT. The encoded protein is CASSPSGGSTEAFF.

This clone has only one observation. The chain joins TRBV7-6 to TRBJ2-6, with TRBD1 matching over 10 bases. Trimming took 1 base from V and 2 from J; bases not matched to a gene: 2. Germline V gene data show CDR1 as SGHVS and CDR2 as FNYEAQ. This CDR3 is built from 17 residues. Here the CDR3 reads CASSLGQGAPGANVLTF. For the CDR3, the DNA is TGTGCCAGCAGCTTAGGACAGGGGGCGCCTGGGGCCAACGTCCTGACTTTC.

This chain joins TRBV24-1 and TRBJ2-3; TRBD1 matches at 7 bases. CDR1 and CDR2 from the germline V gene are KGHDR and SFDVKD. With V trimmed by 7 bases and J by 4 bases, 4 bases remained unmatched. The CDR3 totals 13 residues. As DNA, the CDR3 is TGTGCCACCAGAAGGGGGCCAGCAGATACGCAGTATTTT. This translates into CATRRGPADTQYF.

This chain uses TRBV6-6 with TRBJ2-7; 9 bases line up with TRBD1. CDR1 and CDR2 from the germline V gene are MNHNY and SVGAGI (reference sequence). Trimming removed 5 bases from V and 6 bases from J; junction bases left unmatched: 17. This CDR3 comprises 17 residues. The CDR3 bases are TGTGCCAGCAGTCTCAGCTCTCCGGGACAGGGTGGACTCGAGCAGTACTTC. Its protein is CASSLSSPGQGGLEQYF.